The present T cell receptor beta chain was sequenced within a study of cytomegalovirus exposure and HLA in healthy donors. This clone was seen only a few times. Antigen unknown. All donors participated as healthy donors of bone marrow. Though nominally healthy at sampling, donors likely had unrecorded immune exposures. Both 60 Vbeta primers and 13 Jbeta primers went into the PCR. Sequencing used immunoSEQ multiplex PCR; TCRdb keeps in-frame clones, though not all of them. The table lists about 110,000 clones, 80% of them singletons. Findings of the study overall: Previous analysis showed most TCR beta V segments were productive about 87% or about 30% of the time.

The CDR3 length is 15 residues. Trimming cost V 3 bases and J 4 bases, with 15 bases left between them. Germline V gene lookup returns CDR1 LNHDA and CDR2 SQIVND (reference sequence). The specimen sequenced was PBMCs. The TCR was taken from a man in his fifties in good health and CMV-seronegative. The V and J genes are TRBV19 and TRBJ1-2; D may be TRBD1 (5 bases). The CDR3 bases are TGTGCCAGTAGTATTCGGGAGGGGATCCCCTATGGCTACACCTTC. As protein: CASSIREGIPYGYTF. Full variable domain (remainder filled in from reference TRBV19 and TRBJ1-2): DGGITQSPKYLFRKEGQNVTLSCEQNLNHDAMYWYRQDPGQGLRLIYYSQIVNDFQKGDIAEGYSVSREKKESFPLTVTSAQKNPTAFYLCASSIREGIPYGYTFGSGTRLTVV.